Listed below are T cell receptor beta chains from one sample, sequenced in a study of cytomegalovirus exposure and HLA in healthy donors. Produced via immunoSEQ multiplex PCR; TCRdb's table is partial and in-frame only. The sample has around 150,000 clones, about nine tenths seen once. What was sequenced was PBMCs. The source of these receptors is a woman aged 25 to 39 in good health and CMV-seronegative. The CDR3 runs from the conserved cysteine through the conserved F or W. Each record gives: clone size, D gene, V gene, J gene, CDR3 DNA, CDR3 protein. The D gene is left open where the match is weak. Not all rows give a size; the values are once, few, many and, for expanded clones, a class.

clone size: -
D gene: -
V gene: TRBV7-7
J gene: TRBJ2-1
CDR3 DNA: TGTGCCAGCAGCTCCGGACAGACCAATGAGCAGTTCTTC
CDR3 protein: CASSSGQTNEQFF

clone size: -
D gene: -
V gene: TRBV28
J gene: TRBJ1-1
CDR3 DNA: TGTGCCAGCAGCAACCTGAACACTGAAGCTTTCTTT
CDR3 protein: CASSNLNTEAFF

clone size: once
D gene: -
V gene: TRBV6-6
J gene: TRBJ2-7
CDR3 DNA: TGTGCCAGCAGTTACTCGTGGGCAGGTTACGAGCAGTACTTC
CDR3 protein: CASSYSWAGYEQYF

clone size: -
D gene: -
V gene: TRBV9
J gene: TRBJ1-4
CDR3 DNA: TGTGCCAGCGGTTCCACGGATACTCAGCAGGAAAAACTGTTTTTT
CDR3 protein: CASGSTDTQQEKLFF

clone size: -
D gene: -
V gene: TRBV2
J gene: TRBJ1-3
CDR3 DNA: TGTGCCAGCAGTGAGGTAATTGGCTCTGGAAACACCATATATTTT
CDR3 protein: CASSEVIGSGNTIYF

clone size: -
D gene: TRBD1
V gene: TRBV27
J gene: TRBJ2-7
CDR3 DNA: TGTGCCAGCGGCAGGGGGAACTCCTACGAGCAGTACTTC
CDR3 protein: CASGRGNSYEQYF

clone size: -
D gene: TRBD1
V gene: TRBV27
J gene: TRBJ1-1
CDR3 DNA: TGTGCCAGCAGTTTCACAGGGGAGGAGAACACTGAAGCTTTCTTT
CDR3 protein: CASSFTGEENTEAFF

clone size: -
D gene: TRBD1
V gene: TRBV5-6
J gene: TRBJ1-1
CDR3 DNA: TGTGCCAGCAGCACGGACAGGGGTACTGAAGCTTTCTTT
CDR3 protein: CASSTDRGTEAFF

clone size: once
D gene: TRBD1
V gene: TRBV2
J gene: TRBJ2-1
CDR3 DNA: TGTGCCAGCAGTGCCCGGGACAGGACCTACAATGAGCAGTTCTTC
CDR3 protein: CASSARDRTYNEQFF

clone size: -
D gene: -
V gene: TRBV7-9
J gene: TRBJ1-1
CDR3 DNA: TGTGCCAGTCTTGGGGGAAAAAACACTGAAGCTTTCTTT
CDR3 protein: CASLGGKNTEAFF

clone size: -
D gene: TRBD2
V gene: TRBV4-2
J gene: TRBJ2-7
CDR3 DNA: TGTGCCAGCAGCCAATTGAGCGGGGGGGCCTACGAGCAGTACTTC
CDR3 protein: CASSQLSGGAYEQYF

clone size: -
D gene: TRBD2
V gene: TRBV7-2
J gene: TRBJ2-7
CDR3 DNA: TGTGCCAGCAGCTTAGGGGCTCGGACTAGCGGGGCCGTTTCCTACGAGCAGTACTTC
CDR3 protein: CASSLGARTSGAVSYEQYF

clone size: -
D gene: -
V gene: TRBV27
J gene: TRBJ1-2
CDR3 DNA: TGTGCCAGCAGACGTGAGGGGTCGCGTAACTATGGCTACACCTTC
CDR3 protein: CASRREGSRNYGYTF

clone size: -
D gene: TRBD2
V gene: TRBV7-2
J gene: TRBJ2-2
CDR3 DNA: TGTGCCAGCAGCGGTGGTATGACTAGCGGGAGGTTTTTCGGGGAGCTGTTTTTT
CDR3 protein: CASSGGMTSGRFFGELFF

clone size: -
D gene: -
V gene: TRBV5-4
J gene: TRBJ1-1
CDR3 DNA: TGTGCCAGCAGCCCCCGTGGGGCGAACACTGAAGCTTTCTTT
CDR3 protein: CASSPRGANTEAFF

clone size: -
D gene: -
V gene: TRBV18
J gene: TRBJ1-2
CDR3 DNA: TGTGCCAGCTCACCACGTACAGGTGGGGACTATGGCTACACCTTC
CDR3 protein: CASSPRTGGDYGYTF

clone size: -
D gene: TRBD1
V gene: TRBV4-2
J gene: TRBJ1-4
CDR3 DNA: TGTGCCAGCAGCCAAGTCTGGACAGGTGCAACTAATGAAAAACTGTTTTTT
CDR3 protein: CASSQVWTGATNEKLFF

clone size: -
D gene: -
V gene: TRBV30
J gene: TRBJ2-7
CDR3 DNA: TGTGCCTGGAGGAGTACAGGGACCTACGAGCAGTACTTC
CDR3 protein: CAWRSTGTYEQYF

clone size: -
D gene: TRBD1
V gene: TRBV7-2
J gene: TRBJ1-2
CDR3 DNA: TGTGCCAGCAGCTTTAGAGACAGGGGGCTTGGCTACACCTTC
CDR3 protein: CASSFRDRGLGYTF

clone size: once
D gene: -
V gene: TRBV7-8
J gene: TRBJ2-6
CDR3 DNA: TGTGCCAGCAGCTCCGGGGCCTCCATTTTACTGCCTGGGGCCAACGTCCTGACTTTC
CDR3 protein: CASSSGASILLPGANVLTF

clone size: -
D gene: -
V gene: TRBV6-5
J gene: TRBJ2-2
CDR3 DNA: TGTGCCAGCATTTCACGGGCCGGGGAGCTGTTTTTT
CDR3 protein: CASISRAGELFF

clone size: -
D gene: TRBD2
V gene: TRBV30
J gene: TRBJ2-1
CDR3 DNA: TGTGCCTGGAGAAGACTAGCGGGAGGGTCCTCCTACAATGAGCAGTTCTTC
CDR3 protein: CAWRRLAGGSSYNEQFF

clone size: -
D gene: -
V gene: TRBV20-1
J gene: TRBJ2-1
CDR3 DNA: TGCAGTGCTAGAGAGGTAGCGGAGCAGTTCTTC
CDR3 protein: CSAREVAEQFF

clone size: -
D gene: -
V gene: TRBV4-1
J gene: TRBJ2-3
CDR3 DNA: TGCGCCAGCAGCCAAGTGGGTACAGATACGCAGTATTTT
CDR3 protein: CASSQVGTDTQYF

clone size: -
D gene: -
V gene: TRBV7-3
J gene: TRBJ2-7
CDR3 DNA: TGTGCCAGCAGCGTTACAGGAGGTACCTACGAGCAGTACTTC
CDR3 protein: CASSVTGGTYEQYF

clone size: -
D gene: -
V gene: TRBV4-3
J gene: TRBJ1-2
CDR3 DNA: TGCGCCAGCAGCCAAGGAATGGCCGAGCAGCTCTATGGCTACACCTTC
CDR3 protein: CASSQGMAEQLYGYTF

clone size: -
D gene: -
V gene: TRBV2
J gene: TRBJ1-4
CDR3 DNA: TGTGCCAGCTCCCAGGAGGAAAAACTGTTTTTT
CDR3 protein: CASSQEEKLFF

clone size: -
D gene: TRBD1
V gene: TRBV6-6
J gene: TRBJ1-1
CDR3 DNA: TGTGCCAGCAGCGGCGACAGGGCTCGGAACACTGAAGCTTTCTTT
CDR3 protein: CASSGDRARNTEAFF

clone size: -
D gene: -
V gene: TRBV5-5
J gene: TRBJ2-7
CDR3 DNA: TGTGCCAGCAGCACCGGACGCCCCGAATCCTACGAGCAGTACTTC
CDR3 protein: CASSTGRPESYEQYF

clone size: -
D gene: -
V gene: TRBV7-6
J gene: TRBJ1-6
CDR3 DNA: TGTGCCAGCAGCCCGGGGATCAGGAATTCACCCCTCCACTTT
CDR3 protein: CASSPGIRNSPLHF

clone size: -
D gene: -
V gene: TRBV4-3
J gene: TRBJ2-7
CDR3 DNA: TGCGCCAGCAGCCAAGATGGGTCGCAAAGCTCCTACGAGCAGTACTTC
CDR3 protein: CASSQDGSQSSYEQYF

clone size: -
D gene: -
V gene: TRBV5-1
J gene: TRBJ2-7
CDR3 DNA: TGCGCCAGCAGCTCGGGGTACGGGCAGTACTTC
CDR3 protein: CASSSGYGQYF

clone size: once
D gene: -
V gene: TRBV2
J gene: TRBJ2-6
CDR3 DNA: TGTGCCAGCAGTTTAGCGGCTTCTGGGGCCAACGTCCTGACTTTC
CDR3 protein: CASSLAASGANVLTF

clone size: few
D gene: -
V gene: TRBV15
J gene: TRBJ1-1
CDR3 DNA: TGTGCCACCAGCAGAGATTACGCAGGGAACACTGAAGCTTTCTTT
CDR3 protein: CATSRDYAGNTEAFF

clone size: -
D gene: TRBD1
V gene: TRBV15
J gene: TRBJ1-2
CDR3 DNA: TGTGCCACCAGCAGAGGGACAGGGGCTTACTATGGCTACACCTTC
CDR3 protein: CATSRGTGAYYGYTF

clone size: -
D gene: -
V gene: TRBV28
J gene: TRBJ1-5
CDR3 DNA: TGTGCCAGCAGGACAGGTTGGGGTCAGCCCCAGCATTTT
CDR3 protein: CASRTGWGQPQHF

clone size: -
D gene: -
V gene: TRBV4-1
J gene: TRBJ1-2
CDR3 DNA: TGCGCCAGCAGCCCCAGAGGACCGTTGCCCTATGGCTACACCTTC
CDR3 protein: CASSPRGPLPYGYTF

clone size: -
D gene: -
V gene: TRBV7-2
J gene: TRBJ1-2
CDR3 DNA: TGTGCCAGCAGCCCCTCGCACAGGAATAGAGGCAATGGCTACACCTTC
CDR3 protein: CASSPSHRNRGNGYTF

clone size: -
D gene: TRBD1
V gene: TRBV27
J gene: TRBJ2-3
CDR3 DNA: TGTGCCAGCAGTTGGCGGACAGGAATGTCCGATACGCAGTATTTT
CDR3 protein: CASSWRTGMSDTQYF

clone size: -
D gene: -
V gene: TRBV6-1
J gene: TRBJ1-5
CDR3 DNA: TGTGCCAGCAGTGATGGGGGTCAGCCCCAGCATTTT
CDR3 protein: CASSDGGQPQHF

clone size: -
D gene: -
V gene: TRBV6-5
J gene: TRBJ1-5
CDR3 DNA: TGTGCCAGCAGTTACAAGGCAGGGAGCAATCAGCCCCAGCATTTT
CDR3 protein: CASSYKAGSNQPQHF

clone size: -
D gene: -
V gene: TRBV6-1
J gene: TRBJ1-1
CDR3 DNA: TGTGCCAGCAGTGAAGTGTGGAACACTGAAGCTTTCTTT
CDR3 protein: CASSEVWNTEAFF

clone size: -
D gene: -
V gene: TRBV6-5
J gene: TRBJ1-2
CDR3 DNA: TGTGCCAGCAGTCCACAACCGTCCCTTCTCTATGGCTACACCTTC
CDR3 protein: CASSPQPSLLYGYTF

clone size: -
D gene: -
V gene: TRBV27
J gene: TRBJ2-7
CDR3 DNA: TGTGCCAGCATCGGACTTCCCGACTACGAGCAGTACTTC
CDR3 protein: CASIGLPDYEQYF

clone size: -
D gene: TRBD1
V gene: TRBV9
J gene: TRBJ2-1
CDR3 DNA: TGTGCCAGCAGCCCATCCGGGACAGATAACAATGAGCAGTTCTTC
CDR3 protein: CASSPSGTDNNEQFF

clone size: few
D gene: -
V gene: TRBV9
J gene: TRBJ2-1
CDR3 DNA: TGTGCCAGCAGCGTAGGTTTCTCCTACAATGAGCAGTTCTTC
CDR3 protein: CASSVGFSYNEQFF

clone size: -
D gene: TRBD1
V gene: TRBV5-1
J gene: TRBJ1-2
CDR3 DNA: TGCGCCAGCCGCCCCGGGACAGGGACCGGGGGCTACACCTTC
CDR3 protein: CASRPGTGTGGYTF

clone size: few
D gene: -
V gene: TRBV10-3
J gene: TRBJ1-5
CDR3 DNA: TGTGCCATCAGTCCTTCTAATCAGCCCCAGCATTTT
CDR3 protein: CAISPSNQPQHF

clone size: -
D gene: -
V gene: TRBV5-1
J gene: TRBJ1-1
CDR3 DNA: TGCGCCAGCAGCTTGGGACTAACAGGGACCAGCCGCTCGAGCACTGAAGCTTTCTTT
CDR3 protein: CASSLGLTGTSRSSTEAFF

clone size: -
D gene: TRBD1
V gene: TRBV18
J gene: TRBJ2-1
CDR3 DNA: TGTGCCAGCTCATCAACCGGGACAGGGGGCTACAATGAGCAGTTCTTC
CDR3 protein: CASSSTGTGGYNEQFF

clone size: -
D gene: TRBD1
V gene: TRBV15
J gene: TRBJ2-1
CDR3 DNA: TGTGCCACCAGCAGGACACAAAGGGACAGGGAAGTTATTGAGCAGTTCTTC
CDR3 protein: CATSRTQRDREVIEQFF

clone size: -
D gene: -
V gene: TRBV28
J gene: TRBJ2-1
CDR3 DNA: TGTGCCAGCAGTTTGAAGCCGACTAGTCGCGATGAGCAGTTCTTC
CDR3 protein: CASSLKPTSRDEQFF

clone size: few
D gene: -
V gene: TRBV19
J gene: TRBJ1-5
CDR3 DNA: TGTGCCAGTAGTCCCAACATGGGAGCAATCTCGCCCCAGCATTTT
CDR3 protein: CASSPNMGAISPQHF

clone size: -
D gene: -
V gene: TRBV6-1
J gene: TRBJ2-3
CDR3 DNA: TGTGCCAGCAGTGAAGCCCCGGGCAAAACAGATACGCAGTATTTT
CDR3 protein: CASSEAPGKTDTQYF

clone size: -
D gene: TRBD1
V gene: TRBV6-6
J gene: TRBJ1-2
CDR3 DNA: TGTGCCAGCGAGGGACAGTCCTTCTATGGCTACACCTTC
CDR3 protein: CASEGQSFYGYTF

clone size: -
D gene: -
V gene: TRBV27
J gene: TRBJ2-1
CDR3 DNA: TGTGCCAGCAGTTCCCGTCCGGGACGGACGGATGAGCAGTTCTTC
CDR3 protein: CASSSRPGRTDEQFF